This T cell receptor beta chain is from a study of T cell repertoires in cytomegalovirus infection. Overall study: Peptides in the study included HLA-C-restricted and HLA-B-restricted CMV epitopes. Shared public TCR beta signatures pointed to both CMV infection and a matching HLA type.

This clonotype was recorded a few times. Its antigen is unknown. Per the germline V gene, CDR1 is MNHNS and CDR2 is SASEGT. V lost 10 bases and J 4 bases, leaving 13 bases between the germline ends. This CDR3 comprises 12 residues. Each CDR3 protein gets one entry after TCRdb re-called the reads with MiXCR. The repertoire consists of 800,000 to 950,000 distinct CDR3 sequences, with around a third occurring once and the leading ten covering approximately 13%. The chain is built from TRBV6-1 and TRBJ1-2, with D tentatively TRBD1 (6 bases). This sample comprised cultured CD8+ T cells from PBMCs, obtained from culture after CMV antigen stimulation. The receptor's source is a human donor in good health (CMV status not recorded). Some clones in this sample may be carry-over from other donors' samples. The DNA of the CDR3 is TGTGCCACCCGGACAGTACCCTATGGCTACACCTTC. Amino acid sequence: CATRTVPYGYTF.